Listed below are T cell receptor beta chains from one sample, sequenced in a study of OX40 agonist ivuxolimab in advanced cancers. The protocol was immunoSEQ multiplex PCR, while the TCRdb copy is restricted to in-frame clones and leaves out a portion. The data contain about 38,000 clones, about nine tenths of them singletons. Sequenced material: CD4+ or CD8+ T cells sorted from blood, taken in a trial of the OX40 agonist ivuxolimab. The source of these receptors is an adult with an advanced solid tumor such as melanoma, head and neck, liver or kidney cancer. The conserved cysteine and the conserved F or W are not part of the CDR3 here. Fields, in order: J gene, D gene, V gene, CDR3 protein. D genes are given only for firm matches.

TRBJ2-3	TRBD1	TRBV5-4	ASSPGQGATDTQY
TRBJ1-3	TRBD1	TRBV5-1	ASSGSSDRGRPLSGNTIY
TRBJ1-3	-	TRBV11-2	ASSLDVFGVSGNTIY
TRBJ1-5	-	TRBV7-6	ASSLAQDSFNQPQH
TRBJ2-7	-	TRBV28	ASTSEQGYEQY
TRBJ2-3	-	TRBV11-2	ASSLVGETDTQY
TRBJ2-3	TRBD1	TRBV4-3	ASSQDGTGGSTDTQY
TRBJ2-7	-	TRBV7-8	ASSLTGYEQY
TRBJ2-3	TRBD1	TRBV9	ASSAVGDRGPTDTQY
TRBJ2-3	-	TRBV6-6	ASSYQGSTDTQY
TRBJ2-1	-	TRBV4-3	ASSHGTGEQF
TRBJ1-5	-	TRBV28	ASSFQGNYQPQH
TRBJ1-4	-	TRBV7-2	ASSGGRGLGEKLF
TRBJ2-5	-	TRBV27	ASSDLGETQY
TRBJ2-6	TRBD1	TRBV28	ASSFRGISGANVLT
TRBJ2-3	-	TRBV29-1	SVSKDTQY
TRBJ2-3	TRBD1	TRBV13	ASSSDRGTGTQY
TRBJ1-1	-	TRBV11-2	ASSFWTENTEAF
TRBJ1-5	-	TRBV6-5	ASSYRHDSNQPQH
TRBJ2-3	TRBD1	TRBV15	ATSETGGTDTQY
TRBJ1-1	-	TRBV9	ASSPSGGNTEAF
TRBJ2-1	-	TRBV4-1	ASSQSGGVKEQF
TRBJ2-3	TRBD2	TRBV28	ASSLSASGTDTQY
TRBJ2-1	-	TRBV27	ASSLLGTNNEQF
TRBJ2-1	TRBD2	TRBV7-6	ASSAFSGSSYNEQF
TRBJ2-1	-	TRBV5-8	ASSEEGGHEQF
TRBJ2-7	-	TRBV27	ASRPSPGDHEQY
TRBJ2-7	TRBD2	TRBV7-2	ASSLVLAGGSEQY
TRBJ1-1	-	TRBV11-3	ASSTGGVEAF
TRBJ1-1	-	TRBV19	ASSIPNTEAF
-	-	TRBV29-1	SVDNPDRLYEQY
TRBJ1-2	-	TRBV19	ASSVSGSNYGYT
TRBJ1-5	-	TRBV4-3	ASSQGAGEQPQH
TRBJ2-3	-	TRBV14	ASSQVGSDTQY
TRBJ1-4	TRBD1	TRBV27	ASSADREFEKLF
TRBJ2-5	TRBD2	TRBV12-5	ASGSPDDGAGGLGETQY
TRBJ2-5	-	TRBV5-5	ASSLLGAPRETQY
TRBJ1-1	-	TRBV29-1	SAVTGGWTEAF
TRBJ2-1	-	TRBV6-5	ASSYKTGPNNNEQF
TRBJ2-1	-	TRBV30	AWSLNNEQF
TRBJ2-7	TRBD2	TRBV7-6	ASSPRAGRTLGYEQY
TRBJ2-2	-	TRBV5-6	ASSLRGRGTGELF
TRBJ2-3	-	TRBV5-6	ASSFPGSGTDTQY
TRBJ1-2	TRBD1	TRBV4-3	ASSQVTGAVYGYT
TRBJ2-3	TRBD1	TRBV4-3	ASSQDLDRADTQY
TRBJ2-3	-	TRBV7-9	ASSLATTATLTSTDTQY
TRBJ2-2	-	TRBV5-8	ASSFPALIDGNTGELF
TRBJ2-2	-	TRBV11-2	ASSFPLDSEGTGELF
TRBJ1-2	-	TRBV27	ASSLYGDGYT
TRBJ1-6	-	TRBV4-3	ASSQEATANSPLH
TRBJ2-7	-	TRBV14	ASSQDRVSGDPYEQY
TRBJ2-2	TRBD2	TRBV4-3	ASSQDVAASGYGTGELF
TRBJ2-7	-	TRBV25-1	ASSELSQGGSYEQY
TRBJ2-2	-	TRBV7-9	ASSDAGKPGELF
TRBJ1-5	-	TRBV28	ASSTGGTQPQH
TRBJ2-3	TRBD2	TRBV6-4	ASSDLAGGTDTQY
TRBJ1-2	-	TRBV27	ASSLFGGGSYGYT
TRBJ2-3	TRBD2	TRBV30	AWSGAGGRTDTQY